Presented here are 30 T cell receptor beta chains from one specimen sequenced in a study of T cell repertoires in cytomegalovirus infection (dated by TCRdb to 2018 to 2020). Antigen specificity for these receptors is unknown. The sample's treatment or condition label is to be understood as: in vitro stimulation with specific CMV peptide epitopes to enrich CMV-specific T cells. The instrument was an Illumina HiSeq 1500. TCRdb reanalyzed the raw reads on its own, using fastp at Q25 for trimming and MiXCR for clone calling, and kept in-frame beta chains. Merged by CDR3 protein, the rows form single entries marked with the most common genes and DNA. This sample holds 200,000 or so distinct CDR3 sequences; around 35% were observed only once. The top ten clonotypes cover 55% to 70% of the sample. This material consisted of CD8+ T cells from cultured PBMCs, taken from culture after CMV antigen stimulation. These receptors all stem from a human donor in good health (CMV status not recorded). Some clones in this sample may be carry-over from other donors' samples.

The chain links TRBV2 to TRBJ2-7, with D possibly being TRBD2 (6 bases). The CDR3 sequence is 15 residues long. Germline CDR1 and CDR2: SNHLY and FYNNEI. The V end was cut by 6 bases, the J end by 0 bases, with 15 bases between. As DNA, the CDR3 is TGTGCCAGCAGCGGGAGACAAATTAGCTCCTACGAGCAGTACTTC. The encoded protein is CASSGRQISSYEQYF.

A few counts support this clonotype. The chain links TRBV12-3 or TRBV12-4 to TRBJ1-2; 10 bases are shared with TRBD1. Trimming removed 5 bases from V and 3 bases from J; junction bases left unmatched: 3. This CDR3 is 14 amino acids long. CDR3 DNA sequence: TGTGCCAGCAGTATGGGACAGGGGTACTATGGCTACACCTTC. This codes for CASSMGQGYYGYTF.

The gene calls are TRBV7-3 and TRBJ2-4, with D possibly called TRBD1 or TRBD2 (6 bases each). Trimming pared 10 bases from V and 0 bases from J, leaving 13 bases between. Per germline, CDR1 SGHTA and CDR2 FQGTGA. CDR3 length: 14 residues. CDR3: CATGGRLAKNIQYF. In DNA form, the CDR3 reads TGTGCCACCGGGGGCAGACTAGCCAAAAACATTCAGTACTTC. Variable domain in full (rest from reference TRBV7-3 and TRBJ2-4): GAGVSQTPSNKVTEKGKYVELRCDPISGHTALYWYRQSLGQGPEFLIYFQGTGAADDSGLPNDRFFAVRPEGSVSTLKIQRTERGDSAVYLCATGGRLAKNIQYFGAGTRLSVL.

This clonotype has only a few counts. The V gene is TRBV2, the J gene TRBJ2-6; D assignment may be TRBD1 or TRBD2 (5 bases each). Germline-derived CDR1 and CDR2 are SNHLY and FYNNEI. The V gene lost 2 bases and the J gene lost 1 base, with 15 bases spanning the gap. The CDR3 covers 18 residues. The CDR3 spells CASSEMPGPPSGANVLTF. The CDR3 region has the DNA TGTGCCAGCAGTGAAATGCCGGGACCCCCATCTGGGGCCAACGTCCTGACTTTC.

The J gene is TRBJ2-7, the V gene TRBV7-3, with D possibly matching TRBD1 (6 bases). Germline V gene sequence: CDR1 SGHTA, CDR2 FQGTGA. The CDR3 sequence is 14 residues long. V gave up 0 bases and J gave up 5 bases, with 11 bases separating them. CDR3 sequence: CASSLTAGVHEQYF. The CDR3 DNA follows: TGTGCCAGCAGCTTAACGGCAGGGGTCCACGAGCAGTACTTC.

DNA for the CDR3: TGTGCCAGCAGCCCGGGGAGTAGTGGGGAGCTGTTTTTT. This sequence encodes CASSPGSSGELFF. V is TRBV5-5 and J is TRBJ2-2; the D gene is possibly TRBD2 (5 bases). The CDR3 length is 13 residues. Germline CDR1 SGHKS, CDR2 YYEKEE (reference sequence). V dropped 4 bases and J dropped 8 bases, with 12 bases sitting between them.

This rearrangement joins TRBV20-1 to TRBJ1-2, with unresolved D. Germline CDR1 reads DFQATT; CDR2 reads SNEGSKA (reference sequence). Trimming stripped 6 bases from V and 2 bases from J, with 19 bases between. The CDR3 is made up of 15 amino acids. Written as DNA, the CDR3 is TGCAGTGCGCTTAGCCAGGAAAGGAGAAACTATGGCTACACCTTC. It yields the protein CSALSQERRNYGYTF.

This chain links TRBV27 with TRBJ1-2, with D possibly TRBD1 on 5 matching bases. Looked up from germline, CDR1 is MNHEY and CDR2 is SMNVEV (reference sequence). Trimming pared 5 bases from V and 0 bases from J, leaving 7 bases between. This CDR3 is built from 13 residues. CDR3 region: CASSGTPNYGYTF. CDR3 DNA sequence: TGTGCCAGCAGTGGGACTCCTAACTATGGCTACACCTTC.

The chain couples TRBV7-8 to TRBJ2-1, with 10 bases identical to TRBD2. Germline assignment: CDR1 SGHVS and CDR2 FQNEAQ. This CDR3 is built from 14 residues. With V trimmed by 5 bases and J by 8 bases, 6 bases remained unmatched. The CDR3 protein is CASSPGLAGDEQFF. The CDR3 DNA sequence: TGTGCCAGCAGCCCGGGGCTAGCGGGAGATGAGCAGTTCTTC.

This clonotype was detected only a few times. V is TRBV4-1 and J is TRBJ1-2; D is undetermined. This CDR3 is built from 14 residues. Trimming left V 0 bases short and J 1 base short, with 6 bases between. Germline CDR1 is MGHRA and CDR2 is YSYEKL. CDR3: CASSQDRNNYGYTF. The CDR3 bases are TGCGCCAGCAGCCAAGACAGAAATAACTATGGCTACACCTTC.

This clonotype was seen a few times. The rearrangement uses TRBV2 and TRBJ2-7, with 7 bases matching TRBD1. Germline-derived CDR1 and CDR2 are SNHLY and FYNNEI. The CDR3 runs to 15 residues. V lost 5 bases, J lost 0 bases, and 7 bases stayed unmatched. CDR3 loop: CASSISRDSSYEQYF. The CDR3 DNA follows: TGTGCCAGCAGTATCTCCCGGGACAGCTCCTACGAGCAGTACTTC.

The CDR3, as DNA: TGTGCCAGCAGGCTTAGCGGGGGGCCTGCCCTCGACACCGGGGAGCTGTTTTTT. Protein product: CASRLSGGPALDTGELFF. The V gene is TRBV6-1, the J gene TRBJ2-2; 10 nucleotides agree with TRBD2. The ends lost 6 bases at V and 3 bases at J; junction bases unmatched: 13. From germline, CDR1 is MNHNS and CDR2 SASEGT. This CDR3 has 18 amino acids.

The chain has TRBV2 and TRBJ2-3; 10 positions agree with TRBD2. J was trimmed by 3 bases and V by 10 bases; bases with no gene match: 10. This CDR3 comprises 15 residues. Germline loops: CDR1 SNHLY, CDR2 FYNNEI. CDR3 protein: CATLGGTSVTDTQYF. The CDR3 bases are TGTGCCACCCTAGGTGGGACTAGCGTTACAGATACGCAGTATTTT.

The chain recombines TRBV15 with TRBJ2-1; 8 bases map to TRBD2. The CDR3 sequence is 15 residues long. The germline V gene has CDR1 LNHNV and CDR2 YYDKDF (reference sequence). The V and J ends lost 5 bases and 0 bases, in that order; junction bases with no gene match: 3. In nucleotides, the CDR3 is TGTGCCACCAGCCTTCGGGGGGGCTCCTACAATGAGCAGTTCTTC. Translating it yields CATSLRGGSYNEQFF.

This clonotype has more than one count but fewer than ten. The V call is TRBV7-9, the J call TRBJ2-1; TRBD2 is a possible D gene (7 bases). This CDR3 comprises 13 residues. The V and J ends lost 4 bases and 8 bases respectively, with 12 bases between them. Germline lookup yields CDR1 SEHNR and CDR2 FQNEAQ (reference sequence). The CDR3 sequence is CASSSPGGDEQFF. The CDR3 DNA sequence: TGTGCCAGCAGCTCACCGGGGGGCGATGAGCAGTTCTTC.

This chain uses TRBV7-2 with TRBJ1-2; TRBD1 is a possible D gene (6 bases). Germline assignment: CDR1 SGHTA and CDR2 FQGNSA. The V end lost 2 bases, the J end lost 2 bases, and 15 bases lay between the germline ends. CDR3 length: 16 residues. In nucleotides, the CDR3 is TGTGCCAGCAGCTTAACGAGAGAGCAGGGGAACTATGGCTACACCTTC. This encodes CASSLTREQGNYGYTF.

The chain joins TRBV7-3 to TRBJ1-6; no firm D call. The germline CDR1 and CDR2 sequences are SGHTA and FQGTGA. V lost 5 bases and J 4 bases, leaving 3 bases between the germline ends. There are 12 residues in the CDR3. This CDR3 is CASSEYNSPLHF. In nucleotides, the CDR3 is TGTGCCAGCAGCGAGTATAATTCACCCCTCCACTTT.

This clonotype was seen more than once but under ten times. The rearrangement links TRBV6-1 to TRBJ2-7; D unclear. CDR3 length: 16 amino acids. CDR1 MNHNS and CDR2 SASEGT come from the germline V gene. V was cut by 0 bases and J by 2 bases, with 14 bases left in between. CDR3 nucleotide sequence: TGTGCCAGCAGTGAAGCAGTGGCAGGATCCACCTACGAGCAGTACTTC. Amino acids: CASSEAVAGSTYEQYF.

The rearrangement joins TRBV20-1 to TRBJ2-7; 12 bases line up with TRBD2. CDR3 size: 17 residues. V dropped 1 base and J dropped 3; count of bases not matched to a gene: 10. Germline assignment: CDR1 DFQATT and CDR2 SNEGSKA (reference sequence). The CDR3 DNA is TGCAGTGCTAGAGGACTAGCGGGAGACCATTCCCACTACGAGCAGTACTTC. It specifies CSARGLAGDHSHYEQYF.

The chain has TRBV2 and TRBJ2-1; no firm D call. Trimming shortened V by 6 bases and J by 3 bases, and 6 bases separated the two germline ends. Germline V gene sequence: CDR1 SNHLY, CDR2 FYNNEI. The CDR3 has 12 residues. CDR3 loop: CASRTVYNEQFF. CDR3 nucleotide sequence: TGTGCCAGCAGAACAGTCTACAATGAGCAGTTCTTC.

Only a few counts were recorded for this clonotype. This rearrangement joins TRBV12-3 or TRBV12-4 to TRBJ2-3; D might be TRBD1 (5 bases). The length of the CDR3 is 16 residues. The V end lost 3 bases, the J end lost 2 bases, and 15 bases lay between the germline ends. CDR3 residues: CASSFAPPGHTDTQYF. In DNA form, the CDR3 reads TGTGCCAGCAGTTTCGCCCCGCCTGGACACACAGATACGCAGTATTTT.

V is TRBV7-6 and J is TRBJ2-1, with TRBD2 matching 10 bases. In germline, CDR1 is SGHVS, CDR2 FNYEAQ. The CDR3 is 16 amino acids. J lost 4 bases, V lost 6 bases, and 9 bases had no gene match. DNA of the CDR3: TGTGCCAGCAGTCGGGGCGTACTAGCGGGGTACAATGAGCAGTTCTTC. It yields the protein CASSRGVLAGYNEQFF.

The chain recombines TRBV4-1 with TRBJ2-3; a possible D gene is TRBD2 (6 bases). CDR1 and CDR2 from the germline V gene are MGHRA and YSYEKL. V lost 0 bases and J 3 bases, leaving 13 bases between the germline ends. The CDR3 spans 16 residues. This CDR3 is CASSQDHGGSTDTQYF. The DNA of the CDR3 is TGCGCCAGCAGCCAAGATCATGGGGGGAGTACAGATACGCAGTATTTT.

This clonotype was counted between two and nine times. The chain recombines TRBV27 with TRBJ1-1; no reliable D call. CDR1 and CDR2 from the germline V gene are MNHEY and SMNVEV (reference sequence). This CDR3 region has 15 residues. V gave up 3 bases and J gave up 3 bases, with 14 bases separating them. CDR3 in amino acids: CASSFSRAQDTEAFF. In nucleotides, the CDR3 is TGTGCCAGCAGTTTTAGTAGGGCGCAGGACACTGAAGCTTTCTTT.

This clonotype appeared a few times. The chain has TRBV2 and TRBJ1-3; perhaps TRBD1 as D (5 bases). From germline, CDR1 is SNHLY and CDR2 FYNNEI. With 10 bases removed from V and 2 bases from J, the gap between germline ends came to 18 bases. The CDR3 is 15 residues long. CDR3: CATIVGDRAGNTIYF. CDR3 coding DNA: TGTGCCACCATTGTGGGAGACAGAGCTGGAAACACCATATATTTT.

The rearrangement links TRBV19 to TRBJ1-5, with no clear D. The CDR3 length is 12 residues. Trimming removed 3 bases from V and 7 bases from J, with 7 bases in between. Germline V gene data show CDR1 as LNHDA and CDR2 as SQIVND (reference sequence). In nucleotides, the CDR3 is TGTGCCAGTAGTATTGGGTCCCAGCCCCAGCATTTT. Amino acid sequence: CASSIGSQPQHF.

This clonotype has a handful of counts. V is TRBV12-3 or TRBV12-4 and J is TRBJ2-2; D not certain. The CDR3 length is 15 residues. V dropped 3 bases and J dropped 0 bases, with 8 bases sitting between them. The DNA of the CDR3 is TGTGCCAGCAGTTTTAGGGCCACGAACACCGGGGAGCTGTTTTTT. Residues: CASSFRATNTGELFF.

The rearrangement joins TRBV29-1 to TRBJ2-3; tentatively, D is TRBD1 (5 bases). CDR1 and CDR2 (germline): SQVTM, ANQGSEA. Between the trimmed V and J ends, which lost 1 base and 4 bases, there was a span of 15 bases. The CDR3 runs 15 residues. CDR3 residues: CSVEGSGWRSDTQYF. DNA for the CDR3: TGCAGCGTTGAAGGGTCAGGGTGGCGCTCAGATACGCAGTATTTT.

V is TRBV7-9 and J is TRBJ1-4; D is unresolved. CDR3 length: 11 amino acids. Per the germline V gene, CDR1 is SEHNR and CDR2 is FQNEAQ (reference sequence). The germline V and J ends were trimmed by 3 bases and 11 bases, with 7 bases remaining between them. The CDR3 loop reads CASSLRGKLFF. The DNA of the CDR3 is TGTGCCAGCAGCTTGAGAGGGAAACTGTTTTTT.

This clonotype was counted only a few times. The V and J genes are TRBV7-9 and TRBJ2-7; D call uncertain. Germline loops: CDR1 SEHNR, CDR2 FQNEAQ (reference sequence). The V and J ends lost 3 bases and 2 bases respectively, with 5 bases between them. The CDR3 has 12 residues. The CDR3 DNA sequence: TGTGCCAGCAGCTTTAGCCCCTACGAGCAGTACTTC. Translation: CASSFSPYEQYF.